This TCR beta chain derives from a study of beta chain features in type 1 diabetes. On average, the one heparinised blood draw given by each donor was about 116 mL. The CDR3 extends over 17 amino acids. J lost 4 bases, V lost 7 bases, and 18 bases had no gene match. The germline V gene has CDR1 SQVTM and CDR2 ANQGSEA. All of the isolated RNA was reverse transcribed, so expressed TCRB transcripts were sequenced. The read count averaged roughly 4 million across naive, central memory and regulatory T cell samples. Measured with immunoSEQ multiplex PCR; TCRdb has only the in-frame clones, and not every one. The data hold about 150,000 clones, with approximately 10% observed a single time. Study results and limitations: Shorter TCRB CDR3s, moderately but significantly so, were found in Type 1 diabetes patients in all four CD4+ subsets. Lower insertion and higher deletion counts appeared at VDJ junctions in type 1 diabetes patients.

This clone was seen a handful of times. Its antigen is not identified. This TCR derives from a woman aged 30 to 39 with type 1 diabetes. The chain is built from TRBV29-1 and TRBJ1-4; TRBD1 matches 7 bases. Sequenced input: central memory CD4+ T cells from blood. CDR3 in amino acids: CSAGGSELTGRNEKLFF. The CDR3 region has the DNA TGCAGCGCCGGCGGCTCAGAGCTGACAGGGCGTAATGAAAAACTGTTTTTT.